The 19 T cell receptor beta chains presented below share a single source sample, sequenced in a study of a mutant IDH1 vaccine in newly diagnosed glioma. The table came from immunoSEQ multiplex PCR; TCRdb's copy has only in-frame clones and leaves some out. The sample yields around 82,000 clones, over 75% seen once. Specified time point: baseline, week 1 (first vaccination visit). Regarding treatment: pre-vaccination baseline after standard-of-care therapy. The sequenced sample was PBMCs, obtained from a glioma patient treated with radiotherapy, temozolomide or both. The receptor source for this set is a man aged 40-49 years with glioma. Some clones in this sample may be carry-over from other donors' samples.

The rearrangement uses TRBV5-1 and TRBJ2-1; 9 nucleotides agree with TRBD1. Germline assignment: CDR1 SGHRS and CDR2 YFSETQ. V lost 4 bases to trimming and J lost 3 bases; unmatched junction nucleotides: 11. There are 17 residues in the CDR3. The CDR3 protein is CASSANKQGALYNEQFF. The CDR3 coding sequence is TGCGCCAGCAGCGCAAACAAACAGGGGGCGCTCTACAATGAGCAGTTCTTC.

The chain uses TRBV6-6 and TRBJ1-4; weak D call: TRBD1 (6 bases). Germline V gene lookup returns CDR1 MNHNY and CDR2 SVGAGI (reference sequence). This CDR3 contains 14 residues. The V end was cut by 6 bases, the J end by 8 bases, with 16 bases between. CDR3 bases: TGTGCCAGCAGCCTAACAGGGTCGGAGGAAAAACTGTTTTTT. Translation gives CASSLTGSEEKLFF.

The chain recombines TRBV4-2 with TRBJ2-2; possibly TRBD1 for D (6 bases). Germline V gene sequence: CDR1 LGHNA, CDR2 YNFKEQ. Trimming took 1 base from V and 7 from J, leaving 16 bases between them. The CDR3 totals 16 residues. The CDR3 is CASSQGTGSFRGELFF. Written as DNA, the CDR3 is TGTGCCAGCAGCCAAGGTACAGGGTCTTTCCGCGGGGAGCTGTTTTTT.

This chain joins TRBV5-1 and TRBJ2-7; D is perhaps TRBD1 or TRBD2 (5 bases each). CDR1 is SGHRS and CDR2 is YFSETQ in the germline V gene. Trimming removed 2 bases from V and 3 bases from J, with 15 bases in between. This CDR3 is 15 amino acids long. The CDR3 region is CASSFGGSGSYEQYF. For the CDR3, the DNA is TGCGCCAGCAGCTTTGGGGGAAGTGGGAGCTACGAGCAGTACTTC.

There are a few counts of this clone. Other nucleotide sequences in the sample specify the same CDR3. V and J are TRBV20-1 and TRBJ1-1; perhaps TRBD1 as D (5 bases). Trimming pared 5 bases from V and 5 bases from J, leaving 9 bases between. This CDR3 contains 11 residues. CDR1 and CDR2 from the germline V gene are DFQATT and SNEGSKA (reference sequence). Written as DNA, the CDR3 is TGCAGTGCTGGCAGGGATACTGAAGCTTTCTTT. This codes for CSAGRDTEAFF.

This chain connects TRBV6-4 to TRBJ1-6, with D unresolved. This CDR3 region has 13 residues. Trimming shortened V by 3 bases and J by 5 bases, and 5 bases separated the two germline ends. Germline values: CDR1 MRHNA, CDR2 SNTAGT. The DNA for the CDR3 is TGTGCCAGCAGTGAGGCTGATAATTCACCCCTCCACTTT. Its translation: CASSEADNSPLHF.

CDR3 loop: CASSKQGRGEKLFF. CDR3 DNA sequence: TGTGCCAGCAGTAAACAGGGCAGGGGTGAAAAACTGTTTTTT. The chain joins TRBV2 to TRBJ1-4; possible D gene TRBD1, 6 bases. The CDR3 length is 14 residues. From germline, CDR1 is SNHLY and CDR2 FYNNEI. Trimming pared 5 bases from V and 7 bases from J, leaving 14 bases between.

V usage is TRBV25-1 and J usage is TRBJ2-7; D remains ambiguous. Germline assignment: CDR1 MGHDK and CDR2 SYGVNS. The V and J ends lost 1 base and 5 bases respectively, with 6 bases between them. There are 12 residues in the CDR3. CDR3 amino acids: CASSELANEQYF. CDR3 DNA: TGTGCCAGCAGTGAATTGGCTAACGAGCAGTACTTC.

The V and J genes are TRBV9 and TRBJ1-2; a weak D match, TRBD1 (6 bases). This CDR3 is 14 amino acids long. Trimming took off 3 bases at V and 8 bases at J, with 17 bases between the two ends. The V gene's germline CDR1 is SGDLS and CDR2 YYNGEE. CDR3 nucleotide sequence: TGTGCCAGCAGCGCTTCGGACGGGGGCTGGGGCTACACCTTC. Its protein product is CASSASDGGWGYTF.

The V gene is TRBV7-9, the J gene TRBJ1-3; D is unresolved. V was shortened by 4 bases and J by 5 bases, with 12 bases between the two germline ends. This CDR3 has 14 residues. CDR1 and CDR2 from the germline V gene are SEHNR and FQNEAQ (reference sequence). The CDR3 loop is CASSSPLRRNTIYF. The CDR3 DNA is TGTGCCAGCAGCTCGCCCCTTAGGAGAAACACCATATATTTT.

This clone was recorded a few times. The rearrangement uses TRBV5-1 and TRBJ1-3, with D unresolved. The CDR3 runs 15 residues. Trimming removed 0 bases from V and 3 bases from J, with 10 bases in between. In germline, CDR1 is SGHRS, CDR2 YFSETQ. This CDR3 reads CASSLDPALGNTIYF. Here the CDR3 DNA reads TGCGCCAGCAGCTTGGACCCAGCACTTGGAAACACCATATATTTT.

The chain combines TRBV6-1 with TRBJ2-5, with 7 bases identical to TRBD2. The CDR3 length is 15 residues. V gave up 6 bases and J gave up 9 bases; unmatched junction bases: 16. Per germline, CDR1 MNHNS and CDR2 SASEGT. In DNA, the CDR3 is TGTGCCAGCAGGGAACTAGCGCCCCGTGGTGAGCCCCAGTACTTC. This gives the protein CASRELAPRGEPQYF.

This chain uses TRBV6-6 with TRBJ1-3, with D uncertain. The CDR3 is made up of 15 amino acids. Trimming took 3 bases from V and 0 from J, leaving 9 bases between them. Germline CDR1 and CDR2: MNHNY and SVGAGI (reference sequence). The CDR3: CASSYVLISGNTIYF. CDR3 in DNA: TGTGCCAGCAGTTATGTGCTCATCTCTGGAAACACCATATATTTT.

This clone was detected only a few times. This chain joins TRBV5-4 and TRBJ2-7; D is perhaps TRBD1 (6 bases). V gave up 4 bases and J gave up 5 bases, with 19 bases separating them. CDR3 length: 15 residues. Germline assignment: CDR1 SGHNT and CDR2 YYREEE (reference sequence). The CDR3 DNA is TGTGCCAGCAGCATAACCGGGACAATGAGGAACGAGCAGTACTTC. It is translated as CASSITGTMRNEQYF.

As DNA, the CDR3 is TGTGCCAGCAGTTACTCGGGTCGGGACAGGGGTGGTGGCTACACCTTC. It encodes CASSYSGRDRGGGYTF. This chain joins TRBV6-5 and TRBJ1-2; TRBD1 agrees at 10 bases. The CDR3 has 16 residues. V dropped 0 bases and J dropped 7; count of bases not matched to a gene: 8. Germline values: CDR1 MNHEY, CDR2 SVGAGI.

This CDR3 is CASSLEMDRGTEAFF. CDR3 in DNA: TGCGCCAGCAGCTTGGAAATGGACAGGGGTACTGAAGCTTTCTTT. The rearrangement joins TRBV5-1 to TRBJ1-1, with 9 bases fitting TRBD1. In germline, CDR1 is SGHRS, CDR2 YFSETQ. The J segment lost 5 bases and the V segment lost 0 bases, leaving 5 bases of the junction unmatched. The CDR3 is 15 residues long.

This chain links TRBV19 with TRBJ1-5, with D unclear. CDR1 LNHDA and CDR2 SQIVND come from the germline V gene (reference sequence). V was trimmed by 1 base and J by 0 bases, leaving 16 bases between them. This CDR3 contains 18 residues. This chain's CDR3 is CASSIGGTAGSSNQPQHF. CDR3 bases: TGTGCCAGTAGTATAGGAGGTACCGCGGGGTCTAGCAATCAGCCCCAGCATTTT.

This clone appeared once. The chain uses TRBV6-5 and TRBJ2-2, with 11 bases lining up with TRBD2. CDR1 and CDR2 (germline): MNHEY, SVGAGI. CDR3 length: 15 residues. V gave up 7 bases and J gave up 4 bases; unmatched junction bases: 5. CDR3 region: CASTRGTSGTGELFF. In DNA, the CDR3 is TGTGCCAGCACCCGAGGGACTAGCGGCACCGGGGAGCTGTTTTTT.

The V call is TRBV6-6, the J call TRBJ1-4, with D perhaps TRBD1 (5 bases). CDR3 length: 11 amino acids. Deletions cut 5 bases from V and 10 bases from J, with 8 bases between. Germline V gene lookup returns CDR1 MNHNY and CDR2 SVGAGI (reference sequence). The CDR3 is CASSETGKLFF. DNA for the CDR3: TGTGCCAGCAGTGAAACAGGAAAACTGTTTTTT.